This T cell receptor (beta chain) was recovered during a study of CD8+ T cells in alopecia areata. Study-level points and caveats: Affected lesional scalp, above all in alopecia totalis/universalis, was more clonal than normal scalp.

V was shortened by 4 bases and J by 4 bases, with 13 bases between the two germline ends. This CDR3 spans 14 amino acids. Germline assignment: CDR1 SGHVS and CDR2 FQNEAQ. cDNA prepared by RNA extraction and subsequent reverse transcription served as the template for sequencing. Using immunoSEQ multiplex PCR, the repertoire was profiled, and TCRdb retains in-frame clones only, with some absent. The sample has approximately 2,000 clones; 75% to 80% are singletons. Treatment: oral pan-JAK inhibitor, 5-10 mg twice daily. Specimens obtained from alopecia areata patients comprised lesional scalp punch biopsies and peripheral blood. For this clone: Its antigen is as yet unknown.

V gene TRBV7-8 combines with J gene TRBJ1-2; unclear D gene. This sequence was found in a human donor with alopecia areata. The specimen was skin, collected at roughly week 45, from a patient treated with tofacitinib. CDR3 loop: CASSYGRGSYGYTF. In DNA form, the CDR3 reads TGTGCCAGCAGCTACGGGCGGGGATCCTATGGCTACACCTTC.